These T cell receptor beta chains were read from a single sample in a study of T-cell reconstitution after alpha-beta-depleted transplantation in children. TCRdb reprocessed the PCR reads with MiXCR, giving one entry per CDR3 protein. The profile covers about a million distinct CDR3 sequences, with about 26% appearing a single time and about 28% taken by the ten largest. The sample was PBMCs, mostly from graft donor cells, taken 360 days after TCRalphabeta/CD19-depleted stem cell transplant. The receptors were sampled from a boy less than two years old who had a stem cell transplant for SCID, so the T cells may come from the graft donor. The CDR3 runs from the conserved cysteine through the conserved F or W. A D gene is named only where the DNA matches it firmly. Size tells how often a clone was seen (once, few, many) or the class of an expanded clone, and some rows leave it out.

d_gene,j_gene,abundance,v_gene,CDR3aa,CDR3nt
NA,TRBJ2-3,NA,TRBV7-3,CASSLYHGTDTQYF,TGTGCCAGCAGCTTATACCACGGCACAGATACGCAGTATTTT
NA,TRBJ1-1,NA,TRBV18,CASSPRGIANTEAFF,TGTGCCAGCTCACCACGGGGGATTGCGAACACTGAAGCTTTCTTT
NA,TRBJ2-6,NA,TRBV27,CASSGAGLSGANVLTF,TGTGCCAGCTCTGGGGCAGGCCTATCTGGGGCCAACGTCCTGACTTTC
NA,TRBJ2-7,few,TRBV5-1,CASRLAVVGYEQYF,TGCGCCAGCAGATTGGCGGTCGTAGGTTACGAGCAGTACTTC
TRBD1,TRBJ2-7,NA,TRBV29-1,CSVERDRVCEQYF,TGCAGCGTCGAGAGAGACAGGGTATGCGAGCAGTACTTC
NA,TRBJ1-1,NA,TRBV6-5,CASSYSMQTNTEAFF,TGTGCCAGCAGTTACTCGATGCAGACGAACACTGAAGCTTTCTTT
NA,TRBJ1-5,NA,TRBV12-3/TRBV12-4,CASSPNLHGVSPQHF,TGTGCCAGCAGTCCAAACCTGCATGGAGTTAGCCCCCAGCATTTT
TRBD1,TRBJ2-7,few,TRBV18,CASSSATGGTKQYF,TGTGCCAGCTCCTCGGCAACAGGGGGTACGAAGCAGTACTTC
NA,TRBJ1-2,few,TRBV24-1,CATSDPRGRGYTF,TGTGCCACCAGTGATCCACGAGGGCGTGGCTACACCTTC
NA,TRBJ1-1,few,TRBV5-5,CASSTYRTVSPEAFF,TGTGCCAGCAGCACTTACCGGACCGTTAGTCCTGAAGCTTTCTTT
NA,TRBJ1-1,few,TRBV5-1,CASSRGSGVGNTEAFF,TGCGCCAGCAGCCGGGGTTCCGGAGTAGGGAACACTGAAGCTTTCTTT
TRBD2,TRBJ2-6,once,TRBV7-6,CASSFGLATSGANVLTF,TGTGCCAGCAGCTTCGGACTAGCTACCTCTGGGGCCAACGTCCTGACTTTC
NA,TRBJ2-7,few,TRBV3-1,CASSQQEAYEQYF,TGTGCCAGCAGCCAACAGGAAGCCTACGAGCAGTACTTC
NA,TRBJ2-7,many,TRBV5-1,CASSLEAVEQYF,TGCGCCAGCAGCTTGGAAGCAGTCGAGCAGTACTTC
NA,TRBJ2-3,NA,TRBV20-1,CSARGRYRTDTQYF,TGCAGTGCTAGGGGTCGGTACCGTACAGATACGCAGTATTTT
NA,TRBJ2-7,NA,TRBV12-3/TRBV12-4,CASRVGLYEQYF,TGTGCCAGCAGGGTCGGCCTCTACGAGCAGTACTTC
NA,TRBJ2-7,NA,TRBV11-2,CASSLGNSLGSGEQYF,TGTGCCAGCAGCTTAGGGAATAGTTTAGGGTCCGGCGAGCAGTACTTC
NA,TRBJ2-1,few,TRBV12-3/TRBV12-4,CASSLVGGGPNEQFF,TGTGCCAGCAGTTTAGTGGGGGGGGGGCCCAATGAGCAGTTCTTC
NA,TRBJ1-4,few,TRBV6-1,CASRRIGGEKLFF,TGTGCCAGCAGGAGGATCGGGGGTGAAAAACTGTTTTTT
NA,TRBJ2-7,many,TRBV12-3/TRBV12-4,CASSFGGYEQYF,TGCGCCAGCAGCTTTGGCGGATACGAGCAGTACTTC
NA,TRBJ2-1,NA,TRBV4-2,CASSQQRNEQFF,TGTGCCAGCAGCCAACAGCGAAATGAGCAGTTCTTC
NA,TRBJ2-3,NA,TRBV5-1,CASRSGGQDTQYF,TGCGCCAGCCGGTCGGGGGGCCAAGATACGCAGTATTTT
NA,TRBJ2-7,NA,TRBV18,CASSPPVRAYEQYF,TGTGCCAGCTCACCACCGGTCAGAGCCTACGAGCAGTACTTC
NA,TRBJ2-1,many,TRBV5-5,CASSRDFSSYNEQFF,TGTGCCAGCAGCCGGGACTTCAGCTCCTACAATGAGCAGTTCTTC